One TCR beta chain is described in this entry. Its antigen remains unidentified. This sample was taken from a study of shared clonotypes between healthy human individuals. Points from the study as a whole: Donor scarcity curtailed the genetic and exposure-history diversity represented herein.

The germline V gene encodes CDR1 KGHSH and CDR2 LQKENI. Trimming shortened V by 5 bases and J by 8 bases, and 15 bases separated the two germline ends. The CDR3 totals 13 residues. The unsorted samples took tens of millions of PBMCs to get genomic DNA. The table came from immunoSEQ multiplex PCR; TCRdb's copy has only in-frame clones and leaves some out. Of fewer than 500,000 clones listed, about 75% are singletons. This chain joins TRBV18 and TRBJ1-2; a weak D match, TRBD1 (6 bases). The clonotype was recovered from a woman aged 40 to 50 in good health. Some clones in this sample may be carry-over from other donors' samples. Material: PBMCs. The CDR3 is CASSYRDQEGYTF. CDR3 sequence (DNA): TGTGCCAGCTCATACAGGGATCAAGAAGGCTACACCTTC. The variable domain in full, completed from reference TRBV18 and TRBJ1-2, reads NAGVMQNPRHLVRRRGQEARLRCSPMKGHSHVYWYRQLPEEGLKFMVYLQKENIIDESGMPKERFSAEFPKEGPSILRIQQVVRGDSAAYFCASSYRDQEGYTFGSGTRLTVV.